The 5 T cell receptor beta chains in this list originate from one sample, sequenced in a study of T-cell reconstitution after alpha-beta-depleted transplantation in children. Library preparation (for TCRbeta) was performed with unique molecular identifiers. One entry per CDR3 protein, called by TCRdb with MiXCR from the PCR reads. This table holds some 490,000 distinct CDR3 sequences, around 12% found once. This material consisted of PBMCs from the stem cell graft donor, taken from the stem cell graft. The receptors come from a human donor who donated a stem cell graft to a child with combined immunodeficiency.

This chain joins TRBV9 and TRBJ2-5; 9 bases match TRBD2. The CDR3 length is 16 residues. Germline CDR1 is SGDLS and CDR2 is YYNGEE. V shed 2 bases, J shed 4 bases, and the junction held 9 bases outside the gene matches. For the CDR3, the DNA is TGTGCCAGCAGCGTGGCCCCGCGGGAGGGCCTAGAGACCCAGTACTTC. It yields the protein CASSVAPREGLETQYF.

V is TRBV6-2 or TRBV6-3 and J is TRBJ2-1, with 8 bases matching TRBD2. The CDR3 contains 17 residues. V shed 2 bases and J 4 bases; nucleotides not matched to a gene: 10. The germline CDR1 and CDR2 sequences are MNHEY and SVGEGT. The CDR3: CASSYGILASGYNEQFF. The CDR3 coding sequence is TGTGCCAGCAGTTACGGGATTCTGGCTAGCGGGTACAATGAGCAGTTCTTC.

This clonotype turned up a few times. J is TRBJ2-1 and V is TRBV28; 13 nucleotides agree with TRBD2. Per germline, CDR1 MDHEN and CDR2 SYDVKM. This CDR3 contains 15 residues. The V and J ends lost 6 bases and 7 bases, in that order; junction bases with no gene match: 6. The CDR3 spells CASRRTSGGGNEQFF. The CDR3 nucleotides are TGTGCCAGCAGGCGAACTAGCGGGGGGGGGAATGAGCAGTTCTTC.

The chain recombines TRBV10-3 with TRBJ1-2; 8 nucleotides align to TRBD1. Germline V gene data show CDR1 as ENHRY and CDR2 as SYGVKD. The CDR3 totals 13 residues. Trimming cost V 6 bases and J 8 bases; bases outside gene matches: 8. CDR3 protein: CAIRGLQGDGYTF. CDR3 bases: TGTGCCATCAGGGGACTACAGGGGGACGGCTACACCTTC.

The V and J genes are TRBV7-8 and TRBJ2-4; 14 bases are shared with TRBD2. CDR3 length equals 14 residues. Germline-derived CDR1 and CDR2 are SGHVS and FQNEAQ. V was pared by 5 bases and J by 6 bases, with 0 bases of the junction left unmatched. The CDR3 protein is CASSGTSGRNIQYF. The CDR3 DNA follows: TGTGCCAGCAGCGGGACTAGCGGGAGAAACATTCAGTACTTC.